This entry is about one T cell receptor beta chain. Antigen unknown. The data derive from a study of T cell responses to AZD1222 COVID-19 vaccine. On the study more broadly: Pooled together were second doses at about 4 or about 12 weeks. General study points: Mostly white British, mostly female donors; authors suggested clonal diversity may be underestimated. Unmutated variant regions are reportedly targeted by nearly half of spike-specific TCRs. The breadth and depth of Spike-specific TCRs increased once two AZD1222 doses had been given.

The data were produced by immunoSEQ multiplex PCR, yet TCRdb's version contains in-frame clones alone and is incomplete. The sample yields 150,000 to 190,000 clones, 75% to 95% seen once. This CDR3 has 14 residues. Germline CDR1 and CDR2: LNHNV and YYDKDF (reference sequence). Trimming shortened V by 0 bases and J by 7 bases, and 13 bases separated the two germline ends. The V gene is TRBV15, the J gene TRBJ2-7; a weak D match, TRBD2 (5 bases). This receptor was obtained from an adult in good health. The input for sequencing was peripheral blood, taken on day 0 of AZD1222 vaccination. CDR3 in DNA: TGTGCCACCAGCAGAGATGAGGGCCCGGGAGAGCAGTACTTC. Translated: CATSRDEGPGEQYF.